A selection of T cell receptor beta chains follows, all from one sample in a study of siplizumab effects on memory and regulatory T cells. Repertoires were generated with immunoSEQ multiplex PCR, while TCRdb's copy carries only in-frame clones and drops some. The sample lists more than 85,000 clones, 92% seen once, with about 1.1% in the top ten. The sample was CD4+ T cells sorted from blood. The receptor set was obtained from a human donor in good health. CDR3s include the opening cysteine and the closing phenylalanine or tryptophan. The order of the fields is D gene, J gene, clone size, V gene, CDR3 DNA, CDR3 protein. A D gene is named only where the DNA matches it firmly. Part of the rows lack a size; the others show once, few, many or a class for expanded clones.

d_gene: .
j_gene: TRBJ1-2
abundance: .
v_gene: TRBV28
CDR3nt: TGTGCCAGCAGTTTTGGTCAGGGCTATGGCTACACCTTC
CDR3aa: CASSFGQGYGYTF

d_gene: TRBD2
j_gene: TRBJ2-7
abundance: .
v_gene: TRBV11-2
CDR3nt: TGTGCCAGCAGCCCCACGACTAGCAGTCTATGGGAGCAGTACTTC
CDR3aa: CASSPTTSSLWEQYF

d_gene: .
j_gene: TRBJ1-1
abundance: .
v_gene: TRBV6-1
CDR3nt: TGTGCCAGCAGTGAAGCGGGGATGGACACTGAAGCTTTCTTT
CDR3aa: CASSEAGMDTEAFF

d_gene: TRBD1
j_gene: TRBJ1-2
abundance: few
v_gene: TRBV6-5
CDR3nt: TGTGCCAGCAGTCCCAGACAGGGTCCCTATGGCTACACCTTC
CDR3aa: CASSPRQGPYGYTF

d_gene: .
j_gene: TRBJ2-1
abundance: .
v_gene: TRBV11-3
CDR3nt: TGTGCCAGCAGCCAAGACCGGAATGAGCAGTTCTTC
CDR3aa: CASSQDRNEQFF

d_gene: TRBD1
j_gene: TRBJ2-7
abundance: .
v_gene: TRBV6-6
CDR3nt: TGTGCCAGCGGGGACAGTCCCTACGAGCAGTACTTC
CDR3aa: CASGDSPYEQYF

d_gene: .
j_gene: TRBJ1-4
abundance: .
v_gene: TRBV5-1
CDR3nt: TGCGCCAGCAGCCCAGGGTTTGGGCGATATGAAAAACTGTTTTTT
CDR3aa: CASSPGFGRYEKLFF

d_gene: .
j_gene: TRBJ1-5
abundance: .
v_gene: TRBV28
CDR3nt: TGTGCCAGCAGTTACAATCAGCCCCAGCATTTT
CDR3aa: CASSYNQPQHF

d_gene: .
j_gene: TRBJ2-7
abundance: .
v_gene: TRBV11-2
CDR3nt: TGTGCCAGCAGCTTGACCGGGGCTTCGGAGGGCGAGCAGTACTTC
CDR3aa: CASSLTGASEGEQYF

d_gene: TRBD1
j_gene: TRBJ2-3
abundance: .
v_gene: TRBV5-1
CDR3nt: TGCGCCAGCAGCATGGGACAGGGTTACGATACGCAGTATTTT
CDR3aa: CASSMGQGYDTQYF

d_gene: .
j_gene: TRBJ2-7
abundance: .
v_gene: TRBV19
CDR3nt: TGTGCCAGTAGCTTGTACGATAGATACGAGCAGTACTTC
CDR3aa: CASSLYDRYEQYF

d_gene: .
j_gene: TRBJ2-3
abundance: .
v_gene: TRBV6-6
CDR3nt: TGTGCCAGCGGGGGGGGCGTTACAGATACGCAGTATTTT
CDR3aa: CASGGGVTDTQYF

d_gene: .
j_gene: TRBJ1-4
abundance: .
v_gene: TRBV28
CDR3nt: TGTGCCAGCAGTTCCTCCCGGGGAAAATTAGAACTGTTTTTT
CDR3aa: CASSSSRGKLELFF

d_gene: .
j_gene: TRBJ1-1
abundance: .
v_gene: TRBV6-5
CDR3nt: TGTGCCAGCAGTTACAATTTCCAGTTGAACACTGAAGCTTTCTTT
CDR3aa: CASSYNFQLNTEAFF

d_gene: .
j_gene: TRBJ2-7
abundance: .
v_gene: TRBV10-3
CDR3nt: TGTGCCATCAACCCACCCTACGAGCAGTACTTC
CDR3aa: CAINPPYEQYF

d_gene: TRBD2
j_gene: TRBJ2-1
abundance: .
v_gene: TRBV18
CDR3nt: TGTGCCAGCTCGCTAGGACTAGCGGGAAGGAATGAGCAGTTCTTC
CDR3aa: CASSLGLAGRNEQFF

d_gene: .
j_gene: TRBJ1-1
abundance: few
v_gene: TRBV7-3
CDR3nt: TGTGCCAGCAGCGCGGGAACTGAAGCTTTCTTT
CDR3aa: CASSAGTEAFF

d_gene: TRBD1
j_gene: TRBJ1-6
abundance: .
v_gene: TRBV28
CDR3nt: TGTGCCAGCCGTGACAGGGTTAGTTCACCCCTCCACTTT
CDR3aa: CASRDRVSSPLHF

d_gene: .
j_gene: TRBJ1-2
abundance: .
v_gene: TRBV28
CDR3nt: TGTGCCAGCAGTTTAATGGTCGACGGCTACACCTTC
CDR3aa: CASSLMVDGYTF

d_gene: TRBD1
j_gene: TRBJ1-2
abundance: .
v_gene: TRBV6-6
CDR3nt: TGTGCCAGCAGTTACTCGATGGACAGGGGGTACGGCTACACCTTC
CDR3aa: CASSYSMDRGYGYTF

d_gene: TRBD1
j_gene: TRBJ2-6
abundance: .
v_gene: TRBV5-1
CDR3nt: TGCGCCAGCAGCTTATGGGACAGATCCCGCTCTGGGGCCAACGTCCTGACTTTC
CDR3aa: CASSLWDRSRSGANVLTF

d_gene: .
j_gene: TRBJ1-4
abundance: .
v_gene: TRBV18
CDR3nt: TGTGCCAGTTCCAAAGGGGGAACTAATGAAAAACTGTTTTTT
CDR3aa: CASSKGGTNEKLFF

d_gene: TRBD1
j_gene: TRBJ1-2
abundance: once
v_gene: TRBV28
CDR3nt: TGTGCCAGCAGGTATCAGGGGGGGAACTATGGCTACACCTTC
CDR3aa: CASRYQGGNYGYTF

d_gene: .
j_gene: TRBJ2-1
abundance: once
v_gene: TRBV30
CDR3nt: TGTGCCTGGAGTAAACGTACAGGGAATGAGCAGTTCTTC
CDR3aa: CAWSKRTGNEQFF

d_gene: TRBD1
j_gene: TRBJ1-1
abundance: once
v_gene: TRBV7-3
CDR3nt: TGTGCCAGCAGCAGAACAGGGGGCGCAACTGAAGCTTTCTTT
CDR3aa: CASSRTGGATEAFF

d_gene: TRBD2
j_gene: TRBJ2-1
abundance: .
v_gene: TRBV5-1
CDR3nt: TGCGCCAGCAGCGGGACTAGCATCGATTTTAGGGGAGATTACAATGAGCAGTTCTTC
CDR3aa: CASSGTSIDFRGDYNEQFF

d_gene: TRBD2
j_gene: TRBJ2-7
abundance: .
v_gene: TRBV2
CDR3nt: TGTGCCAGCAGTCCCCACCAGGGCGGGGGAGGGCGGTACTTC
CDR3aa: CASSPHQGGGGRYF

d_gene: .
j_gene: TRBJ2-7
abundance: .
v_gene: TRBV4-1
CDR3nt: TGCGCCAGCAGCCAAGTCGAGCGGGTCTCCAAGCAGTACTTC
CDR3aa: CASSQVERVSKQYF

d_gene: TRBD2
j_gene: TRBJ2-7
abundance: .
v_gene: TRBV19
CDR3nt: TGTGCCAGTAGTACCTCCACAACTAGCGGGCCGCTATACGAGCAGTACTTC
CDR3aa: CASSTSTTSGPLYEQYF

d_gene: .
j_gene: TRBJ2-1
abundance: .
v_gene: TRBV9
CDR3nt: TGTGCCAGCAGCGTCCGTAGGGCTCTGAATGAGCAGTTCTTC
CDR3aa: CASSVRRALNEQFF

d_gene: .
j_gene: TRBJ1-4
abundance: .
v_gene: TRBV6-6
CDR3nt: TGTGCCAGCGGGGTATCGAGGGAAAAACTGTTTTTT
CDR3aa: CASGVSREKLFF

d_gene: .
j_gene: TRBJ1-1
abundance: few
v_gene: TRBV6-5
CDR3nt: TGTGCCAGCAGTTACTCGTCAGTTGGGGTCACTGAAGCTTTCTTT
CDR3aa: CASSYSSVGVTEAFF

d_gene: .
j_gene: TRBJ2-3
abundance: .
v_gene: TRBV9
CDR3nt: TGTGCCAGCAGCGTAGGGCCGCGAGTGGACACAGATACGCAGTATTTT
CDR3aa: CASSVGPRVDTDTQYF

d_gene: TRBD1
j_gene: TRBJ2-7
abundance: .
v_gene: TRBV23-1
CDR3nt: TGCGCCAGCAGTCAAGCGGGACAGGGGCCCTTTGGGCAGTACTTC
CDR3aa: CASSQAGQGPFGQYF

d_gene: .
j_gene: TRBJ1-5
abundance: .
v_gene: TRBV28
CDR3nt: TGTGCCAGCAGAGGGACATTAGGGCCCCAGCCCCAGCATTTT
CDR3aa: CASRGTLGPQPQHF